The rows below give T cell receptor beta chains drawn from one sample of a study of blood T cell repertoires in COVID-19. Method: immunoSEQ multiplex PCR; TCRdb's copy keeps in-frame clones and lacks some. The repertoire holds hundreds of thousands of clones, with approximately 86% as singletons. The sequencing input was peripheral blood. All receptors come from a human donor in a cohort sampled during active COVID-19. The CDR3 runs from the conserved cysteine through the conserved F or W. The order of the fields is D gene, J gene, clone size, CDR3 length, V gene, CDR3 DNA, CDR3 protein. The D gene is left open where the match is weak. Not every row has a clone size; where given, it reads once, few, many or a size class.

D: TRBD2
J: TRBJ2-2
size: .
length: 17
V: TRBV19
DNA: TGTGCCAGTAGCCGAGCGGGACTAGCGTTGATGACCGGGGAGCTGTTTTTT
CDR3: CASSRAGLALMTGELFF

D: TRBD2
J: TRBJ2-5
size: .
length: 15
V: TRBV23-1
DNA: TGCGCCAGCAGTCAACTAGCGGGGGGGCAAGAGACCCAGTACTTC
CDR3: CASSQLAGGQETQYF

D: TRBD1
J: TRBJ1-1
size: .
length: 17
V: TRBV19
DNA: TGTGCCAGTACCTTCCGGGACAGGGGGCCTGGTACCCCTGAAGCTTTCTTT
CDR3: CASTFRDRGPGTPEAFF

D: TRBD1
J: TRBJ1-2
size: .
length: 14
V: TRBV4-1
DNA: TGCGCCAGCAGCCGGGGACAGCGAAACTATGGCTACACCTTC
CDR3: CASSRGQRNYGYTF

D: TRBD1
J: TRBJ1-6
size: .
length: 15
V: TRBV10-3
DNA: TGTGCCATCAGTGTAACAGGGGTTGGCAATTCACCCCTCCACTTT
CDR3: CAISVTGVGNSPLHF

D: TRBD1
J: TRBJ2-4
size: .
length: 17
V: TRBV5-6
DNA: TGTGCCAGCAGCTTGGCGGCCAGGGGGATAGAGGGGAACATTCAGTACTTC
CDR3: CASSLAARGIEGNIQYF

D: .
J: TRBJ1-5
size: once
length: 11
V: TRBV6-5
DNA: TGTGGTGCGGGGTGGGGTTCGTCCCAGCATTTT
CDR3: CGAGWGSSQHF

D: TRBD2
J: TRBJ2-3
size: .
length: 17
V: TRBV9
DNA: TGTGCCAGCAGCGTAGGTGCTAGCGGGGAAGGTAGCGATACGCAGTATTTT
CDR3: CASSVGASGEGSDTQYF

D: .
J: TRBJ2-3
size: .
length: 14
V: TRBV5-4
DNA: TGTGCCAGCAGCTCATGGACTAGCACAGATACGCAGTATTTT
CDR3: CASSSWTSTDTQYF

D: TRBD2
J: TRBJ2-3
size: .
length: 16
V: TRBV7-2
DNA: TGTGCCAGCAGCTTAGAGTTAGGCGGGGGGATAGATACGCAGTATTTT
CDR3: CASSLELGGGIDTQYF

D: .
J: TRBJ1-1
size: .
length: 14
V: TRBV19
DNA: TGTGCCAGTAGCCCGCAGACTAAGAACACTGAAGCTTTCTTT
CDR3: CASSPQTKNTEAFF

D: TRBD2
J: TRBJ2-2
size: .
length: 15
V: TRBV28
DNA: TGTGCCAGCACCACTCCGGGACTAGACACCGGGGAGCTGTTTTTT
CDR3: CASTTPGLDTGELFF

D: .
J: TRBJ2-5
size: .
length: 12
V: TRBV2
DNA: TGTGCCAGCGGGGAGCGGCAGGAGACCCAGTACTTC
CDR3: CASGERQETQYF

D: TRBD2
J: TRBJ2-7
size: .
length: 14
V: TRBV10-1
DNA: TGCGCCAGCAGCCTTAGCGGGAGGGCTGACGAGCAGTACTTC
CDR3: CASSLSGRADEQYF

D: TRBD2
J: TRBJ2-1
size: .
length: 15
V: TRBV28
DNA: TGTGCCAGCAGTACCTTAGCGGGAGGGCCCAATGAGCAGTTCTTC
CDR3: CASSTLAGGPNEQFF

D: TRBD1
J: TRBJ2-7
size: .
length: 15
V: TRBV28
DNA: TGTGCCAGCAGTCCACAGGGGTCAAAAGGCTACGAGCAGTACTTC
CDR3: CASSPQGSKGYEQYF